This TCR beta chain came from a study of T cells in Graves' hyperthyroidism and ophthalmopathy. Study outcomes and limitations: Blood shared most expanded thyroid clonotypes above 0.001.

Clinical Activity Scores of at least 3, NOSPECS grades of at least 4 and durations under 3 months characterized ophthalmopathy patients. In making diagnoses, clinical symptoms, serum thyroxine and TRAb, thyroid ultrasound and orbital computed tomography were all used. The CDR3 sequence is 14 residues long. Germline V gives CDR1 ENHRY, CDR2 SYGVKD. The V end was cut by 6 bases, the J end by 3 bases, with 14 bases between. RNA transcripts provided the source from which TCR beta CDR3 regions were amplified. Carried out on the TCR CDR3, a first-round RT-PCR used the HTBI primer set. TCRdb passed the multiplex PCR reads through MiXCR, listing each CDR3 protein once. The sample lists hundreds of thousands of distinct CDR3 sequences, over 12% occurring once. This clonotype was observed at least ten times. Its antigen is currently unknown.

The V and J genes are TRBV10-3 and TRBJ1-1; the D gene is possibly TRBD1 (6 bases). The material sequenced was blood. The TCR comes from a woman aged 40 to 49 with Graves' ophthalmopathy. The CDR3 loop is CAISGQRGDTEAFF. CDR3 coding DNA: TGTGCCATCAGCGGACAGAGAGGGGACACTGAAGCTTTCTTT.